The 28 T cell receptor beta chains listed next were all sequenced from one sample in a study of cytomegalovirus exposure and HLA in healthy donors. This PCR relied on a set of 60 Vbeta primers and 13 Jbeta primers. Assay: immunoSEQ multiplex PCR; the TCRdb copy retains only in-frame clones and omits some. The data show about 170,000 clones, roughly 80% seen once. The sequenced sample consisted of PBMCs. Every receptor here comes from a woman between 18 and 30 years old in good health and CMV-seronegative.

The chain employs TRBV20-1 and TRBJ2-1; tentative D call: TRBD2 (6 bases). The CDR3 has 11 residues. The germline CDR1 and CDR2 sequences are DFQATT and SNEGSKA (reference sequence). Trimming removed 3 bases at V and 9 bases at J, with 9 bases between. CDR3 protein: CSASRELEQFF. The CDR3 coding sequence is TGCAGTGCTAGTCGGGAGCTTGAGCAGTTCTTC.

V is TRBV27 and J is TRBJ2-7; D unclear. CDR3 length: 15 residues. V was shortened by 4 bases and J by 2 bases, with 15 bases between the two germline ends. From germline, CDR1 is MNHEY and CDR2 SMNVEV (reference sequence). The CDR3 DNA follows: TGTGCCAGCAGTTCCTTGTCTGGGCCCGCCTACGAGCAGTACTTC. Translating it yields CASSSLSGPAYEQYF.

In this sample, this clone turned up a few times. The CDR3 region is CASSEALAGSYEQYF. CDR3 in DNA: TGTGCCAGCAGTGAAGCGCTAGCGGGATCGTACGAGCAGTACTTC. This chain uses TRBV6-1 with TRBJ2-7, with 9 bases lining up with TRBD2. CDR3 length equals 15 residues. Trimming at V came to 0 bases and at J to 4 bases, leaving 4 bases not matched to a gene. Looked up from germline, CDR1 is MNHNS and CDR2 is SASEGT.

The chain is built from TRBV4-3 and TRBJ2-7; 12 bases match TRBD2. J gave up 7 bases and V 0 bases, and 4 bases lay outside the gene matches. CDR3 length: 15 amino acids. Per the germline V gene, CDR1 is LGHNA and CDR2 is YSLEER. The CDR3 region is CASSQEASGRVEQYF. CDR3 sequence (DNA): TGCGCCAGCAGCCAAGAAGCTAGCGGGAGGGTTGAGCAGTACTTC.

There are a few counts of this clone. The V gene is TRBV5-6, the J gene TRBJ1-5; perhaps TRBD1 as D (6 bases). The CDR3 contains 15 residues. In germline, CDR1 is SGHDT, CDR2 YYEEEE. Trimming took off 4 bases at V and 0 bases at J, with 11 bases between the two ends. CDR3 nucleotide sequence: TGTGCCAGCAGCCAGGACAGTTATAGCAATCAGCCCCAGCATTTT. Its protein product is CASSQDSYSNQPQHF.

The genes are TRBV5-1 and TRBJ1-6; TRBD1 might be the D (5 bases). The CDR3 consists of 15 residues. CDR1 is SGHRS and CDR2 is YFSETQ in the germline V gene. V was shortened by 2 bases and J by 8 bases, with 14 bases between the two germline ends. CDR3 sequence: CASSLRGSGDSPLHF. The CDR3 DNA is TGCGCCAGCAGCTTACGTGGGTCGGGGGATTCACCCCTCCACTTT.

This sequence joins TRBV28 and TRBJ1-4; TRBD1 might be the D (5 bases). CDR3 length: 15 amino acids. Germline V CDR1 and CDR2: MDHEN, SYDVKM. Trimming shortened V by 5 bases and J by 7 bases, and 17 bases separated the two germline ends. The CDR3 sequence is CASSSLQGRSEKLFF. As DNA, the CDR3 is TGTGCCAGCAGTAGCCTCCAGGGAAGGAGTGAAAAACTGTTTTTT.

This clone was observed a handful of times. For the CDR3, the DNA is TGTGCCAGCAGCTTGGAGGGGAACACCAACTATGGCTACACCTTC. It translates to CASSLEGNTNYGYTF. The rearrangement joins TRBV5-5 to TRBJ1-2, with a possible D match to TRBD1 (5 bases). The CDR3 is 15 amino acids. In germline, CDR1 is SGHKS, CDR2 YYEKEE (reference sequence). V was trimmed by 0 bases and J by 2 bases, leaving 11 bases between them.

To note about this clone: At one end the junction does not follow the germline gene, possibly because of a read error. The CDR3 nucleotides are TGTGCCAGCAGTGTATTAGGAGAAGATAGCCAAGAGACCCGGTACTTC. Amino acids: CASSVLGEDSQETRYF. The chain uses TRBV6-1 and TRBJ2-5; D is ambiguous. Germline V gene data show CDR1 as MNHNS and CDR2 as SASEGT. The CDR3 is 16 amino acids.

The CDR3 DNA sequence: TGTGCCAGCAGTTTAGGTGGGGGCCTGGGTCTCACTAATGAAAAACTGTTTTTT. Its protein is CASSLGGGLGLTNEKLFF. The chain uses TRBV28 and TRBJ1-4; tentative D call: TRBD1 (6 bases). V dropped 2 bases and J dropped 2 bases, with 18 bases sitting between them. The germline gives CDR1 MDHEN, CDR2 SYDVKM. The length of the CDR3 is 18 residues.

The chain combines TRBV7-9 with TRBJ2-3; D perhaps matches TRBD2 (7 bases). The CDR3 spans 14 residues. The V end lost 1 base, the J end lost 4 bases, and 9 bases lay between the germline ends. Germline values: CDR1 SEHNR, CDR2 FQNEAQ (reference sequence). DNA of the CDR3: TGTGCCAGCAGCTTAGTGGGGGGGCCAGATACGCAGTATTTT. Its translation: CASSLVGGPDTQYF.

The chain is built from TRBV28 and TRBJ2-7; D may be TRBD1 (5 bases). The ends were cut back, 4 bases at V and 6 bases at J, with 10 bases in the middle. The CDR3 runs to 12 residues. CDR1 and CDR2 from the germline V gene are MDHEN and SYDVKM. CDR3 in DNA: TGTGCCAGCAGTTACACAGGTATCGAGCAGTACTTC. Amino acid sequence: CASSYTGIEQYF.

The chain joins TRBV27 to TRBJ2-2; D is perhaps TRBD2 (5 bases). CDR3 length equals 14 residues. Trimming pared 7 bases from V and 6 bases from J, leaving 15 bases between. Germline lookup yields CDR1 MNHEY and CDR2 SMNVEV (reference sequence). CDR3 nucleotide sequence: TGTGCCAGCAAGAAAATCCCCGGGGCCGGGGAGCTGTTTTTT. It is translated as CASKKIPGAGELFF.

The rearrangement links TRBV25-1 to TRBJ2-2, with D possibly TRBD2 on 5 matching bases. This CDR3 comprises 13 residues. The germline V and J ends were trimmed by 6 bases and 1 base, with 6 bases remaining between them. Germline CDR1 is MGHDK and CDR2 is SYGVNS. The CDR3 DNA sequence: TGTGCCAGCAGGGAGGAGAACACCGGGGAGCTGTTTTTT. It translates to CASREENTGELFF.

The V gene is TRBV14, the J gene TRBJ2-7, with 8 nucleotides matching TRBD2. Germline CDR1 SGHDN, CDR2 FVKESK. There are 14 residues in the CDR3. Trimming took 4 bases from V and 4 from J; bases not matched to a gene: 6. The CDR3: CASSRIAGSYEQYF. The CDR3 DNA is TGTGCCAGCAGCCGAATAGCGGGATCGTACGAGCAGTACTTC.

The chain carries TRBV5-8 and TRBJ2-1; D call uncertain. Per the germline V gene, CDR1 is SGHTS and CDR2 is YDEGEE. The CDR3 has 13 residues. The V end lost 4 bases, the J end lost 4 bases, and 9 bases lay between the germline ends. The CDR3: CASSGGQYNEQFF. The CDR3 region has the DNA TGTGCCAGCAGCGGTGGCCAGTACAATGAGCAGTTCTTC.

The chain is built from TRBV5-1 and TRBJ2-7; tentative D call: TRBD1 (5 bases). CDR3 length equals 16 residues. The V and J ends lost 1 base and 0 bases respectively, with 14 bases between them. The V gene's germline CDR1 is SGHRS and CDR2 YFSETQ. The CDR3 coding sequence is TGCGCCAGCAGCTTGCAGGGCTCTCCTGGCTCCTACGAGCAGTACTTC. Residues: CASSLQGSPGSYEQYF. Combining the CDR3 with reference TRBV5-1 and TRBJ2-7 gives the whole variable domain KAGVTQTPRYLIKTRGQQVTLSCSPISGHRSVSWYQQTPGQGLQFLFEYFSETQRNKGNFPGRFSGRQFSNSRSEMNVSTLELGDSALYLCASSLQGSPGSYEQYFGPGTRLTVT.

This clone was counted once. V usage is TRBV5-1 and J usage is TRBJ1-5; 7 bases line up with TRBD1. CDR3 length equals 15 residues. V was pared by 0 bases and J by 8 bases, with 8 bases of the junction left unmatched. Germline CDR1 reads SGHRS; CDR2 reads YFSETQ. In DNA form, the CDR3 reads TGCGCCAGCAGCTTGGGCGCGGGAACAGGGGAGCCCCAGCATTTT. Its protein is CASSLGAGTGEPQHF.

This sequence joins TRBV27 and TRBJ2-5, with D perhaps matching TRBD1 (6 bases). Gene TRBJ2-7 matches the end of the DNA better, so the J call may be wrong. The germline CDR1 and CDR2 sequences are MNHEY and SMNVEV (reference sequence). This CDR3 is built from 13 residues. The CDR3: CASSPQGPHEQYF. The CDR3, as DNA: TGTGCCAGCAGTCCACAGGGCCCCCACGAGCAGTACTTC.

This clone occurred once. The junction and the germline gene differ at one end; a read error may be behind it. The chain joins TRBV6-6 to TRBJ2-5; D unclear. CDR3 length: 15 residues. Germline-derived CDR1 and CDR2 are MNHNY and SVGAGI (reference sequence). The CDR3 region is CASSYYTRSEETQHF. In DNA form, the CDR3 reads TGTGCCAGCAGTTACTATACGAGGTCGGAAGAGACCCAGCACTTC.

The chain carries TRBV13 and TRBJ2-1; 7 bases agree with TRBD2. Germline CDR1 is PRHDT and CDR2 is FYEKMQ (reference sequence). The J segment lost 3 bases and the V segment lost 4 bases, leaving 3 bases of the junction unmatched. The CDR3 consists of 14 residues. CDR3 loop: CASSSRDYYNEQFF. CDR3 DNA: TGTGCCAGCAGCTCCAGGGACTACTACAATGAGCAGTTCTTC.

This chain uses TRBV10-3 with TRBJ2-7; perhaps TRBD2 as D (5 bases). CDR1 and CDR2 from the germline V gene are ENHRY and SYGVKD. Trimming removed 3 bases at V and 0 bases at J, with 15 bases between. The CDR3 consists of 16 residues. CDR3: CAISDAFEGNSYEQYF. CDR3 nucleotide sequence: TGTGCCATCAGTGACGCTTTTGAGGGTAACTCCTACGAGCAGTACTTC.

This clone was counted a few times. This chain uses TRBV30 with TRBJ1-1, with D perhaps matching TRBD1 (5 bases). V lost 5 bases, J lost 7 bases, and 20 bases lay in between. Per germline, CDR1 GTSNPN and CDR2 SVGIG (reference sequence). This CDR3 spans 14 amino acids. CDR3 region: CAWGEVGLRGEAFF. The CDR3 DNA reads as TGTGCCTGGGGGGAGGTGGGTCTGAGGGGTGAAGCTTTCTTT.

This clone was counted only a few times. The rearrangement links TRBV6-1 to TRBJ2-1, with 8 bases identical to TRBD1. CDR1 and CDR2 (germline): MNHNS, SASEGT. V shed 7 bases, J shed 6 bases, and the junction held 5 bases outside the gene matches. The CDR3 totals 13 residues. CDR3 in DNA: TGTGCCAGCACCGGGACAGGACTCAATGAGCAGTTCTTC. Its translation: CASTGTGLNEQFF.

As DNA, the CDR3 is TGTGCCAGCTCTCCTAGACAGGGGGAGATCGGGGAGCTGTTTTTT. Residues: CASSPRQGEIGELFF. V gene TRBV18 combines with J gene TRBJ2-2; TRBD1 matches at 9 bases. This CDR3 comprises 15 residues. V lost 6 bases, J lost 7 bases, and 9 bases stayed unmatched. Germline CDR1 is KGHSH and CDR2 is LQKENI.

The chain employs TRBV4-1 and TRBJ2-5; D is unresolved. Judging by the DNA end, TRBJ2-7 fits better; the J call may be wrong. The CDR3 has 14 residues. CDR1 MGHRA and CDR2 YSYEKL come from the germline V gene. For the CDR3, the DNA is TGCGCCAGCAGCCAAGAACAGCTCTCCTACGAGCAGTACTTC. This translates into CASSQEQLSYEQYF.

The chain has TRBV6-1 and TRBJ2-2; 9 bases are shared with TRBD1. This CDR3 contains 16 residues. Germline CDR1 MNHNS, CDR2 SASEGT. Trimming at V came to 3 bases and at J to 3 bases, leaving 5 bases not matched to a gene. The CDR3 bases are TGTGCCAGCAGTGATAGAAACAGGGGGCACACCGGGGAGCTGTTTTTT. The encoded protein is CASSDRNRGHTGELFF.

The table lists this clone with a few counts. The rearrangement links TRBV7-8 to TRBJ2-3; D might be TRBD2 (5 bases). The CDR3 totals 15 residues. Deletions cut 6 bases from V and 0 bases from J, with 13 bases between. The V gene's germline CDR1 is SGHVS and CDR2 FQNEAQ. The CDR3 protein is CASSYEGTSTDTQYF. Written as DNA, the CDR3 is TGTGCCAGCAGTTATGAGGGAACTAGCACAGATACGCAGTATTTT. Looking up the rest from reference TRBV7-8 and TRBJ2-3 gives the full variable domain: GAGVSQSPRYKVAKRGQDVALRCDPISGHVSLFWYQQALGQGPEFLTYFQNEAQLDKSGLPSDRFFAERPEGSVSTLKIQRTQQEDSAVYLCASSYEGTSTDTQYFGPGTRLTVL.